Presented here are 20 T cell receptor beta chains from one specimen sequenced in a study of blood T cell repertoires in COVID-19. Assay: immunoSEQ multiplex PCR; the TCRdb copy retains only in-frame clones and omits some. The sample has roughly 180,000 clones, around 90% seen once. The specimen sequenced was PBMCs or T cells enriched from blood (not recorded which). Every receptor here comes from a woman aged 25 to 45 who had recovered from COVID-19.

This clone has just one count. This chain uses TRBV9 with TRBJ2-1; 12 nucleotides line up with TRBD2. Germline V gene data show CDR1 as SGDLS and CDR2 as YYNGEE. J gave up 9 bases and V 3 bases, and 1 base lay outside the gene matches. The CDR3 totals 13 residues. CDR3 residues: CASSAGLAGEQFF. Here the CDR3 DNA reads TGTGCCAGCAGCGCGGGACTAGCGGGTGAGCAGTTCTTC.

This chain links TRBV28 with TRBJ1-1, with D uncertain. Germline CDR1 reads MDHEN; CDR2 reads SYDVKM. The CDR3 runs 13 residues. Trimming took off 5 bases at V and 1 base at J, with 8 bases between the two ends. The CDR3 region is CASSPPGNTEAFF. DNA of the CDR3: TGTGCCAGCAGTCCCCCCGGGAACACTGAAGCTTTCTTT.

This chain connects TRBV14 to TRBJ2-1, with D perhaps matching TRBD2 (5 bases). Deletions cut 2 bases from V and 6 bases from J, with 8 bases between. Germline CDR1 SGHDN, CDR2 FVKESK. The CDR3 length is 13 residues. The CDR3 region is CASSQRLFNEQFF. The CDR3, as DNA: TGTGCCAGCAGCCAACGACTATTCAATGAGCAGTTCTTC.

The V and J genes are TRBV30 and TRBJ1-5, with D possibly TRBD1 on 5 matching bases. V was pared by 0 bases and J by 3 bases, with 12 bases between. CDR3 size: 15 residues. Germline lookup yields CDR1 GTSNPN and CDR2 SVGIG (reference sequence). The CDR3, as DNA: TGTGCCTGGAGTGTTTTCGACAGCTCCAATCAGCCCCAGCATTTT. It is translated as CAWSVFDSSNQPQHF.

This sequence joins TRBV9 and TRBJ2-5; D unclear. CDR3 length: 14 amino acids. Germline V gene lookup returns CDR1 SGDLS and CDR2 YYNGEE. The germline V and J ends were trimmed by 0 bases and 1 base, with 7 bases remaining between them. The CDR3 spells CASSVAVFQETQYF. The CDR3 region has the DNA TGTGCCAGCAGCGTAGCCGTCTTCCAAGAGACCCAGTACTTC.

The table lists this clone with a count of one. This chain links TRBV7-2 with TRBJ1-2, with 7 bases fitting TRBD1. In germline, CDR1 is SGHTA, CDR2 FQGNSA. The CDR3 length is 15 residues. J lost 4 bases, V lost 4 bases, and 9 bases had no gene match. CDR3 region: CASSSRTGVFYGYTF. CDR3 sequence (DNA): TGTGCCAGCAGCTCGCGAACAGGGGTGTTCTATGGCTACACCTTC.

This clone was observed once. V usage is TRBV11-2 and J usage is TRBJ2-5; D perhaps matches TRBD2 (6 bases). Trimming removed 0 bases at V and 6 bases at J, with 11 bases between. Germline CDR1 reads SGHAT; CDR2 reads FQNNGV. The CDR3 loop spans 14 amino acids. CDR3 in amino acids: CASSLDQGGQTQYF. The CDR3 coding sequence is TGTGCCAGCAGCTTAGATCAGGGAGGTCAGACCCAGTACTTC.

V usage is TRBV27 and J usage is TRBJ2-7; 7 nucleotides match TRBD1. The germline V gene has CDR1 MNHEY and CDR2 SMNVEV (reference sequence). This CDR3 contains 15 residues. The junction had 14 bases not matched to a gene; V was cut back by 8 bases and J by 4 bases. The CDR3 loop reads CASPPGTVLGYEQYF. The CDR3, as DNA: TGTGCCAGCCCCCCCGGGACAGTGTTAGGGTACGAGCAGTACTTC.

V gene TRBV11-2 combines with J gene TRBJ2-6, with D possibly TRBD2 on 6 matching bases. CDR1 and CDR2 (germline): SGHAT, FQNNGV. V was trimmed by 4 bases and J by 0 bases, leaving 13 bases between them. The CDR3 length is 17 residues. The CDR3 region is CASSSRLGPSGANVLTF. CDR3 bases: TGTGCCAGCAGCTCTAGACTAGGGCCCTCTGGGGCCAACGTCCTGACTTTC. Together with reference TRBV11-2 and TRBJ2-6, the CDR3 gives the full variable domain: EAGVAQSPRYKIIEKRQSVAFWCNPISGHATLYWYQQILGQGPKLLIQFQNNGVVDDSQLPKDRFSAERLKGVDSTLKIQPAKLEDSAVYLCASSSRLGPSGANVLTFGAGSRLTVL.

This clone has only one observation. The chain links TRBV25-1 to TRBJ1-5, with D perhaps matching TRBD1 (6 bases). The germline gives CDR1 MGHDK, CDR2 SYGVNS. This CDR3 comprises 13 residues. V lost 6 bases and J lost 4, with 10 bases in between. CDR3 protein: CASSRDKNQPQHF. DNA for the CDR3: TGTGCCAGCAGCCGGGACAAGAATCAGCCCCAGCATTTT. The whole variable domain, remainder taken from reference TRBV25-1 and TRBJ1-5, is EADIYQTPRYLVIGTGKKITLECSQTMGHDKMYWYQQDPGMELHLIHYSYGVNSTEKGDLSSESTVSRIRTEHFPLTLESARPSHTSQYLCASSRDKNQPQHFGDGTRLSIL.

This clone has only one observation. The chain links TRBV7-6 to TRBJ2-3, with 9 bases matching TRBD2. The CDR3 contains 14 residues. Germline assignment: CDR1 SGHVS and CDR2 FNYEAQ. V gave up 5 bases and J gave up 3 bases; unmatched junction bases: 3. CDR3 sequence reads: CASSPGLATDTQYF. The CDR3 coding sequence is TGTGCCAGCAGCCCGGGACTAGCAACAGATACGCAGTATTTT.

This clone appeared once. The V gene is TRBV14, the J gene TRBJ1-1, with a possible D match to TRBD1 (6 bases). Per the germline V gene, CDR1 is SGHDN and CDR2 is FVKESK. V dropped 1 base and J dropped 10 bases, with 22 bases sitting between them. The CDR3 loop spans 16 amino acids. The CDR3: CASSQVTPDRIRGAFF. For the CDR3, the DNA is TGTGCCAGCAGCCAAGTTACCCCTGACAGGATTCGTGGAGCTTTCTTT.

The V gene is TRBV7-6, the J gene TRBJ2-7, with a weak D call TRBD1 (5 bases). From germline, CDR1 is SGHVS and CDR2 FNYEAQ. Trimming removed 5 bases at V and 3 bases at J, with 17 bases between. The CDR3 extends over 15 amino acids. This chain's CDR3 is CASSLRQPGNYEQYF. CDR3 bases: TGTGCCAGCAGCCTCCGACAGCCTGGGAACTACGAGCAGTACTTC. The full variable domain, its missing parts supplied by reference TRBV7-6 and TRBJ2-7, is GAGVSQSPRYKVTKRGQDVALRCDPISGHVSLYWYRQALGQGPEFLTYFNYEAQQDKSGLPNDRFSAERPEGSISTLTIQRTEQRDSAMYRCASSLRQPGNYEQYFGPGTRLTVT.

The rearrangement uses TRBV6-5 and TRBJ2-5, with TRBD2 matching over 15 bases. V lost 6 bases, J lost 6 bases, and 5 bases stayed unmatched. Germline V lookup: CDR1 MNHEY, CDR2 SVGAGI. The CDR3 totals 15 residues. The CDR3 nucleotides read TGTGCCAGCAGGGGACTAGCGGGGGGAGGAAAGACCCAGTACTTC. Translated, it gives CASRGLAGGGKTQYF.

This clone was seen once. The V gene is TRBV18, the J gene TRBJ2-7, with D perhaps matching TRBD1 (5 bases). The CDR3 runs 15 residues. With 3 bases removed from V and 3 bases from J, the gap between germline ends came to 15 bases. Germline CDR1 and CDR2: KGHSH and LQKENI. The DNA of the CDR3 is TGTGCCAGCTCACCGGAACAGGTTATCGTCTACGAGCAGTACTTC. Translating gives CASSPEQVIVYEQYF.

The rearrangement links TRBV7-9 to TRBJ2-7, with 10 bases fitting TRBD1. The CDR3 runs to 14 residues. V lost 1 base and J lost 5; bases outside the gene matches: 2. The V gene's germline CDR1 is SEHNR and CDR2 FQNEAQ (reference sequence). As DNA, the CDR3 is TGTGCCAGCAGCTTAGGGACAGGGGGAAACGAGCAGTACTTC. Translation gives CASSLGTGGNEQYF.

Only one count was recorded for this clone. The chain joins TRBV6-2 or TRBV6-3 to TRBJ1-1; tentative D call: TRBD1 (5 bases). Germline-derived CDR1 and CDR2 are MNHEY and SVGEGT. This CDR3 has 15 amino acids. The V and J ends lost 0 bases and 1 base respectively, with 9 bases between them. The CDR3 nucleotides read TGTGCCAGCAGTTACTCGGGGCGAGCGAACACTGAAGCTTTCTTT. Translation: CASSYSGRANTEAFF.

The chain uses TRBV5-4 and TRBJ1-5; a weak D match, TRBD1 (5 bases). V gave up 0 bases and J gave up 16 bases, with 17 bases separating them. The germline V gene encodes CDR1 SGHNT and CDR2 YYREEE (reference sequence). This CDR3 is built from 13 residues. The DNA for the CDR3 is TGTGCCAGCAGCTTGGAGGGGCAGGGTAAGGTTCATTTT. It encodes CASSLEGQGKVHF.

This clone has just a few counts. The chain employs TRBV12-3 or TRBV12-4 and TRBJ1-1; D may be TRBD1 (5 bases). The CDR3 sequence is 13 residues long. V was cut by 3 bases and J by 4 bases, with 9 bases left in between. The CDR3 region is CASSLGRVTEAFF. The CDR3 DNA reads TGTGCCAGCAGTTTGGGCAGGGTCACTGAAGCTTTCTTT.

The chain employs TRBV3-1 (or the pseudogene TRBV3-2) and TRBJ1-2; D call uncertain. The V and J ends lost 2 bases and 3 bases respectively, with 7 bases between them. The CDR3 consists of 13 residues. CDR1 LGHDT and CDR2 YNNKEL come from the germline V gene (reference sequence). CDR3 in DNA: TGTGCCAGCAGCCAAAGGGAGGACTATGGCTACACCTTC. It is translated as CASSQREDYGYTF.